Following are 24 T cell receptor beta chains from one sample sequenced in a study of cytomegalovirus exposure and HLA in healthy donors. PCR amplification relied on 60 Vbeta primers (plus 13 Jbeta primers). TCRdb's table, derived via immunoSEQ multiplex PCR, lists solely in-frame clones and lacks some. The sample has about 150,000 clones, about 83% seen once. The sample comprised PBMCs. All receptors come from a woman aged 40 to 50 in good health and CMV-seronegative.

The CDR3 loop reads CASSPVGDYGYTF. The CDR3 DNA reads as TGTGCCAGCTCACCAGTGGGAGACTATGGCTACACCTTC. The chain couples TRBV18 to TRBJ1-2; D uncertain. With 2 bases removed from V and 3 bases from J, the gap between germline ends came to 7 bases. The length of the CDR3 is 13 residues. Germline V gene data show CDR1 as KGHSH and CDR2 as LQKENI.

The chain uses TRBV2 and TRBJ2-2; TRBD2 might be the D (5 bases). The V end was cut by 3 bases, the J end by 1 base, with 9 bases between. This CDR3 has 15 residues. The V gene's germline CDR1 is SNHLY and CDR2 FYNNEI. CDR3 loop: CASSEVGLNTGELFF. Written as DNA, the CDR3 is TGTGCCAGCAGTGAGGTTGGACTGAACACCGGGGAGCTGTTTTTT.

V usage is TRBV28 and J usage is TRBJ1-5; D unresolved. Germline lookup yields CDR1 MDHEN and CDR2 SYDVKM. CDR3 length equals 13 residues. V was pared by 6 bases and J by 6 bases, with 12 bases between. This chain's CDR3 is CASSPRLGQPQHF. DNA of the CDR3: TGTGCCAGCAGCCCCAGGTTGGGTCAGCCCCAGCATTTT.

V usage is TRBV29-1 and J usage is TRBJ2-1; the match to TRBD1 covers 8 bases. Germline V gives CDR1 SQVTM, CDR2 ANQGSEA. J gave up 9 bases and V 2 bases, and 6 bases lay outside the gene matches. The CDR3 runs 13 residues. Here the CDR3 DNA reads TGCAGCGTTGAAATAACAGGGGGTAGTGAGCAGTTCTTC. It yields the protein CSVEITGGSEQFF.

This clone was counted a single time. This chain joins TRBV7-8 and TRBJ1-5, with a tentative D call TRBD1 (5 bases). This CDR3 contains 14 residues. Germline-derived CDR1 and CDR2 are SGHVS and FQNEAQ. Trimming cost V 4 bases and J 0 bases, with 7 bases left between them. CDR3 in amino acids: CASSWGDSNQPQHF. CDR3 nucleotides: TGTGCCAGCAGCTGGGGCGATAGCAATCAGCCCCAGCATTTT.

The chain uses TRBV7-2 and TRBJ2-1; 8 bases map to TRBD2. J gave up 5 bases and V 4 bases, and 19 bases lay outside the gene matches. From germline, CDR1 is SGHTA and CDR2 FQGNSA. The CDR3 is 19 residues long. Here the CDR3 reads CASSWLPPGGLAGNNEQFF. The CDR3 DNA is TGTGCCAGCAGCTGGCTCCCCCCGGGCGGGCTAGCGGGTAACAATGAGCAGTTCTTC.

CDR3: CASSLSRGSVSYEQYF. The CDR3 DNA sequence: TGTGCCAGCAGCTTAAGTCGAGGGAGTGTCTCCTACGAGCAGTACTTC. The chain links TRBV11-2 to TRBJ2-7; a weak D match, TRBD2 (5 bases). Germline V gene data show CDR1 as SGHAT and CDR2 as FQNNGV. The CDR3 has 16 amino acids. Trimming took 2 bases from V and 0 from J, leaving 14 bases between them.

The chain uses TRBV6-4 and TRBJ1-5, with D possibly matching TRBD1 (5 bases). CDR3 length equals 14 residues. The ends were cut back, 2 bases at V and 7 bases at J, with 12 bases in the middle. CDR1 and CDR2 (germline): MRHNA, SNTAGT. In DNA form, the CDR3 reads TGTGCCAGCAGTGACGGGGGGACGGGGCAGCCCCAGCATTTT. Protein: CASSDGGTGQPQHF.

The chain uses TRBV5-1 and TRBJ1-1; 7 bases map to TRBD1. The junction had 3 bases not matched to a gene; V was cut back by 0 bases and J by 4 bases. The CDR3 sequence is 14 residues long. Germline assignment: CDR1 SGHRS and CDR2 YFSETQ. In nucleotides, the CDR3 is TGCGCCAGCAGCTTGGAAGGGACAGTCACTGAAGCTTTCTTT. This translates into CASSLEGTVTEAFF.

This clone showed up just a few times. V usage is TRBV9 and J usage is TRBJ1-1; D not resolved. Looked up from germline, CDR1 is SGDLS and CDR2 is YYNGEE. The CDR3 covers 12 residues. Trimming stripped 6 bases from V and 0 bases from J, with 6 bases between. CDR3 nucleotides: TGTGCCAGCAATGCAGTGAACACTGAAGCTTTCTTT. Protein: CASNAVNTEAFF.

J is TRBJ2-1 and V is TRBV5-1; weak D call: TRBD2 (6 bases). CDR3 length equals 14 residues. Germline-derived CDR1 and CDR2 are SGHRS and YFSETQ. V lost 0 bases and J lost 4, with 8 bases in between. The CDR3 spells CASSLGGLYNEQFF. The DNA for the CDR3 is TGCGCCAGCAGCTTGGGAGGACTATACAATGAGCAGTTCTTC. The variable domain in full, with the rest retrieved from reference TRBV5-1 and TRBJ2-1, is KAGVTQTPRYLIKTRGQQVTLSCSPISGHRSVSWYQQTPGQGLQFLFEYFSETQRNKGNFPGRFSGRQFSNSRSEMNVSTLELGDSALYLCASSLGGLYNEQFFGPGTRLTVL.

The chain has TRBV4-2 and TRBJ2-3; 8 nucleotides align to TRBD2. The germline V gene encodes CDR1 LGHNA and CDR2 YNFKEQ. The CDR3 is 13 residues long. After removal of 8 bases from V and 1 base from J, the junction contained 2 bases not matched to a gene. The CDR3 sequence is CASEAGGTDTQYF. CDR3 bases: TGTGCCAGCGAAGCGGGGGGCACAGATACGCAGTATTTT.

The chain carries TRBV4-1 and TRBJ1-1; TRBD1 might be the D (5 bases). In germline, CDR1 is MGHRA, CDR2 YSYEKL. This CDR3 has 14 amino acids. The V gene lost 0 bases and the J gene lost 8 bases, with 13 bases spanning the gap. The CDR3: CASSQEPLRTEAFF. DNA for the CDR3: TGCGCCAGCAGCCAAGAACCCTTACGGACAGAAGCTTTCTTT.

This clone was found a few times. This chain links TRBV7-9 with TRBJ1-1, with 8 bases lining up with TRBD1. Germline lookup yields CDR1 SEHNR and CDR2 FQNEAQ (reference sequence). This CDR3 region has 13 residues. V trimming: 8 bases; J trimming: 5 bases; junction bases outside the gene matches: 7. CDR3 sequence (DNA): TGTGCCAGCCTCCACAGGGGGGTTACTGAAGCTTTCTTT. Translation gives CASLHRGVTEAFF.

V usage is TRBV9 and J usage is TRBJ1-1; D ambiguous. V was shortened by 6 bases and J by 0 bases, with 12 bases between the two germline ends. The CDR3 contains 14 residues. CDR1 SGDLS and CDR2 YYNGEE come from the germline V gene. The CDR3 spells CASTDWSMNTEAFF. The CDR3 coding sequence is TGTGCCAGCACCGACTGGTCCATGAACACTGAAGCTTTCTTT. The full variable domain, completed using reference TRBV9 and TRBJ1-1, is DSGVTQTPKHLITATGQRVTLRCSPRSGDLSVYWYQQSLDQGLQFLIQYYNGEERAKGNILERFSAQQFPDLHSELNLSSLELGDSALYFCASTDWSMNTEAFFGQGTRLTVV.

The chain couples TRBV19 to TRBJ1-5, with a possible D match to TRBD1 (5 bases). This CDR3 comprises 16 residues. Trimming removed 7 bases from V and 2 bases from J, with 18 bases in between. The V gene's germline CDR1 is LNHDA and CDR2 SQIVND (reference sequence). The CDR3 spells CASIAEWGHRNQPQHF. The CDR3 region has the DNA TGTGCCAGTATTGCGGAGTGGGGCCACCGCAATCAGCCCCAGCATTTT.

This chain connects TRBV7-8 to TRBJ1-2; 7 positions agree with TRBD1. V was clipped by 5 bases and J by 3 bases; unmatched bases: 9. This CDR3 comprises 15 residues. Looked up from germline, CDR1 is SGHVS and CDR2 is FQNEAQ. CDR3 region: CASSPRWGTDYGYTF. In nucleotides, the CDR3 is TGTGCCAGCAGCCCACGTTGGGGGACAGACTATGGCTACACCTTC.

This chain connects TRBV28 to TRBJ2-3; D remains ambiguous. The CDR3 is 13 residues long. Trimming removed 8 bases from V and 0 bases from J, with 9 bases in between. CDR1 MDHEN and CDR2 SYDVKM come from the germline V gene. The CDR3 spells CASGEPSTDTQYF. The CDR3 DNA follows: TGTGCCAGCGGAGAGCCTAGCACAGATACGCAGTATTTT.

The chain couples TRBV6-1 to TRBJ1-3, with D unresolved. The CDR3 has 14 amino acids. CDR1 is MNHNS, CDR2 SASEGT, per germline. The germline V and J ends were trimmed by 9 bases and 4 bases, with 16 bases remaining between them. CDR3 nucleotide sequence: TGTGCCAGTACAGCACGGAACAAAGGAAACACCATATATTTT. Translated, it gives CASTARNKGNTIYF.

Only a few counts were recorded for this clone. The rearrangement joins TRBV6-6 to TRBJ1-2, with 10 bases identical to TRBD1. Germline CDR1 is MNHNY and CDR2 is SVGAGI (reference sequence). The V and J ends lost 0 bases and 1 base, in that order; junction bases with no gene match: 2. CDR3 length equals 16 residues. The CDR3 DNA follows: TGTGCCAGCAGTTACTCCGGGACAGGGGTTAACTATGGCTACACCTTC. As protein: CASSYSGTGVNYGYTF.

This clone has only a few counts. The chain couples TRBV30 to TRBJ2-7; D is unresolved. The germline CDR1 and CDR2 sequences are GTSNPN and SVGIG (reference sequence). This CDR3 region has 10 residues. V lost 5 bases and J 6 bases, leaving 8 bases between the germline ends. CDR3 in DNA: TGTGCCTGGGGAACGGGCGAGCAGTACTTC. Translation gives CAWGTGEQYF.

The J gene is TRBJ1-3, the V gene TRBV6-5; D is undetermined. Germline V gives CDR1 MNHEY, CDR2 SVGAGI. The CDR3 sequence is 16 residues long. Trimming removed 2 bases from V and 0 bases from J, with 11 bases in between. The CDR3 DNA is TGTGCCAGCAGTTACAAACCGGGGTTCTCTGGAAACACCATATATTTT. Protein: CASSYKPGFSGNTIYF.

The chain links TRBV18 to TRBJ1-2; D unclear. The CDR3 runs to 14 residues. CDR1 is KGHSH and CDR2 is LQKENI in the germline V gene. V lost 5 bases and J 7 bases, leaving 17 bases between the germline ends. In nucleotides, the CDR3 is TGTGCCAGCTCAGCGCTTAATGAGCGGCGTGGCTACACCTTC. It is translated as CASSALNERRGYTF.

The chain joins TRBV2 to TRBJ2-7; 8 bases line up with TRBD1. This CDR3 region has 15 residues. V lost 6 bases to trimming and J lost 0 bases; unmatched junction nucleotides: 7. The germline V gene encodes CDR1 SNHLY and CDR2 FYNNEI. The CDR3 nucleotides are TGTGCCAGCAGGGTGACAGGGGCGAGCTCCTACGAGCAGTACTTC. Its protein is CASRVTGASSYEQYF.